What follows are 7 T cell receptor beta chains derived from one specimen sequenced in a study of Graves' ophthalmopathy and Graves' hyperthyroidism. RNA transcripts were the template, and TCR beta CDR3 regions were amplified from them. First-round RT-PCR relied on HTBI primers, and a second-round multiplex PCR came next. TCRdb re-derived calls from the multiplex PCR reads in MiXCR, one entry per CDR3 protein. Of about 700,000 distinct CDR3 sequences listed, about 41% are singletons. Sequenced material: peripheral blood. These receptor sequences come from an adult man with Graves' ophthalmopathy.

V gene TRBV7-2 combines with J gene TRBJ2-7; a possible D gene is TRBD1 (5 bases). The DNA end is more similar to TRBJ2-1, so the J call may be wrong. Germline loops: CDR1 SGHTA, CDR2 FQGNSA. The CDR3 has 13 amino acids. This CDR3 is CASSLVGVDEQFF. The CDR3 region has the DNA TGTGCCAGCAGCTTAGTAGGGGTCGATGAGCAGTTCTTC.

As concerns this clonotype: A read error may explain this, as a much larger clone is one base away. V is TRBV12-5 and J is TRBJ1-6; D uncertain. Germline CDR1 and CDR2: LGHNT and FRNRAP. The CDR3 loop spans 15 amino acids. The CDR3 region is CAGSFGGSKNSPLHF. CDR3 DNA: TGTGCCGGCAGTTTTGGAGGCTCGAAAAATTCACCCCTCCACTTT.

This clonotype was found many times. The chain links TRBV7-9 to TRBJ2-5; D is possibly TRBD1 or TRBD2 (6 bases each). This CDR3 comprises 14 residues. Trimming pared 0 bases from V and 7 bases from J, leaving 12 bases between. Germline lookup yields CDR1 SEHNR and CDR2 FQNEAQ (reference sequence). CDR3: CASSLAGGPVTQYF. The CDR3 coding sequence is TGTGCCAGCAGCTTAGCAGGGGGGCCCGTGACCCAGTACTTC. Full variable domain (rest looked up from reference TRBV7-9 and TRBJ2-5): DTGVSQNPRHKITKRGQNVTFRCDPISEHNRLYWYRQTLGQGPEFLTYFQNEAQLEKSRLLSDRFSAERPKGSFSTLEIQRTEQGDSAMYLCASSLAGGPVTQYFGPGTRLLVL.

A note on this clonotype: A clone one base away is much larger, so this may be a read error. The CDR3 is CASKDGQGGQPQHF. The CDR3 DNA follows: TGTGCCAGCAAAGATGGACAGGGCGGTCAGCCCCAGCATTTT. The V gene is TRBV2, the J gene TRBJ1-5, with TRBD1 matching over 8 bases. Germline V CDR1 and CDR2: SNHLY, FYNNEI. This CDR3 has 14 residues. With V trimmed by 7 bases and J by 6 bases, 8 bases remained unmatched.

This clonotype was observed once. The rearrangement joins TRBV29-1 to TRBJ1-4; D uncertain. V lost 4 bases, J lost 14 bases, and 14 bases lay in between. This CDR3 is 11 amino acids long. In germline, CDR1 is SQVTM, CDR2 ANQGSEA. CDR3 DNA: TGCAGCGTTGGGGTTGGCGTTTATCTGTTTTTT. As protein: CSVGVGVYLFF.

CDR3 region: CASSIKGRGMDTQYF. The CDR3 DNA follows: TGTGCCAGTAGTATCAAGGGACGGGGAATGGATACGCAGTACTTC. The chain couples TRBV19 to TRBJ2-5; perhaps D is TRBD1 or TRBD2 (5 bases each). With 3 bases removed from V and 11 bases from J, the gap between germline ends came to 22 bases. The CDR3 covers 15 residues. CDR1 is LNHDA, CDR2 SQIVND, per germline (reference sequence).

The chain couples TRBV20-1 to TRBJ1-4; 7 bases agree with TRBD1. After removal of 7 bases from V and 6 bases from J, the junction contained 5 bases not matched to a gene. The CDR3 sequence is 12 residues long. Per the germline V gene, CDR1 is DFQATT and CDR2 is SNEGSKA (reference sequence). The CDR3: CSVDRVDEKLFF. CDR3 sequence (DNA): TGCAGTGTAGACAGGGTGGATGAAAAACTGTTTTTT.